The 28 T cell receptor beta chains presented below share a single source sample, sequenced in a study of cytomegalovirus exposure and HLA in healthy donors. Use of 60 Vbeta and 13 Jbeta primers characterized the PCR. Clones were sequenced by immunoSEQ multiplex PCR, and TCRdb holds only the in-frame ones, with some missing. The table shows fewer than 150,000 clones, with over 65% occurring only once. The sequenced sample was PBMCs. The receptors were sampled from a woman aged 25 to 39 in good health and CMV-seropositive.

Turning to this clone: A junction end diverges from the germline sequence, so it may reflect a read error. The CDR3 loop is CASSDSDWSSFF. The CDR3, as DNA: TGTGCCAGCAGTGACTCAGACTGGTCTTCGTTCTTT. The chain carries TRBV6-1 and TRBJ1-4, with D hard to call. The CDR3 sequence is 12 residues long. Looked up from germline, CDR1 is MNHNS and CDR2 is SASEGT.

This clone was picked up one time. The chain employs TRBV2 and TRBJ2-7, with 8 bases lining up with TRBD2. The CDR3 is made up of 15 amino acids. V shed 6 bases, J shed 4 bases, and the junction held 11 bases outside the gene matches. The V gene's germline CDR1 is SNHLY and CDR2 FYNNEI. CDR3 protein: CASRGGGPSLYEQYF. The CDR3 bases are TGTGCCAGCAGAGGCGGGGGGCCCTCTTTGTACGAGCAGTACTTC. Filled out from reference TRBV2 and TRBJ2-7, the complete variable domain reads EPEVTQTPSHQVTQMGQEVILRCVPISNHLYFYWYRQILGQKVEFLVSFYNNEISEKSEIFDDQFSVERPDGSNFTLKIRSTKLEDSAMYFCASRGGGPSLYEQYFGPGTRLTVT.

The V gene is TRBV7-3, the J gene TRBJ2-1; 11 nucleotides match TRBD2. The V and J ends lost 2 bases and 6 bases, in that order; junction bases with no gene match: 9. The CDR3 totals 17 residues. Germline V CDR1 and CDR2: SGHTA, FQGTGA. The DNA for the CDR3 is TGTGCCAGCAGCTTATCATCGCTAGCGGGGGGCCTCAATGAGCAGTTCTTC. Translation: CASSLSSLAGGLNEQFF.

The CDR3 loop is CASGSQLAGSYNEQFF. The CDR3 nucleotides are TGTGCTAGTGGTTCGCAACTAGCGGGATCTTACAATGAGCAGTTCTTC. The chain joins TRBV12-5 to TRBJ2-1, with TRBD2 matching 10 bases. Germline V gene data show CDR1 as LGHNT and CDR2 as FRNRAP. The V segment lost 4 bases and the J segment 4 bases; nucleotides outside the gene matches: 7. CDR3 size: 16 residues.

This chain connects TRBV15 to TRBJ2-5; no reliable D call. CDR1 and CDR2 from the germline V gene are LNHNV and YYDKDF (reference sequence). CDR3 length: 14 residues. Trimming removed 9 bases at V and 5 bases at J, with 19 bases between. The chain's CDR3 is CATTPSPVWETQYF. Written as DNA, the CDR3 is TGTGCCACTACACCAAGTCCTGTATGGGAGACCCAGTACTTC.

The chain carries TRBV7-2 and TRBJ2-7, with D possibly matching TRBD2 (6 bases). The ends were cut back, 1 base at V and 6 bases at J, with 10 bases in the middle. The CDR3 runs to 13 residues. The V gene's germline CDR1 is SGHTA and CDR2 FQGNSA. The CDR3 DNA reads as TGTGCCAGCAGCTTAGAGGGAGGATCCGAGCAGTACTTC. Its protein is CASSLEGGSEQYF.

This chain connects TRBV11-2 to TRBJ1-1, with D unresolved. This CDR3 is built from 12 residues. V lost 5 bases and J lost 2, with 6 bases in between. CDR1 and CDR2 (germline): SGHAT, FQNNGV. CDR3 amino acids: CASSPTNTEAFF. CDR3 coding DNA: TGTGCCAGCAGCCCCACAAACACTGAAGCTTTCTTT.

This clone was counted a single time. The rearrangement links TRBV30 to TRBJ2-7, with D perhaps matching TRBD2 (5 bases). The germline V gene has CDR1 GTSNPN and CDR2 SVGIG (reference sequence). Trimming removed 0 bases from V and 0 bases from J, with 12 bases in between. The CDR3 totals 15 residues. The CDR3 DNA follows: TGTGCCTGGAGTGTACTAGTGGGGAGCTCCTACGAGCAGTACTTC. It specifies CAWSVLVGSSYEQYF.

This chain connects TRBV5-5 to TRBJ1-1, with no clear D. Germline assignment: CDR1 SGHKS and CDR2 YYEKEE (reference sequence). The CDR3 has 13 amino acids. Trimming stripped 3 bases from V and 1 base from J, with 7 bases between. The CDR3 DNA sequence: TGTGCCAGCAGCTGGGGAGGGAACACTGAAGCTTTCTTT. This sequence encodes CASSWGGNTEAFF. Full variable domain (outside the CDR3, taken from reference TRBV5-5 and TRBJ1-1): DAGVTQSPTHLIKTRGQQVTLRCSPISGHKSVSWYQQVLGQGPQFIFQYYEKEERGRGNFPDRFSARQFPNYSSELNVNALLLGDSALYLCASSWGGNTEAFFGQGTRLTVV.

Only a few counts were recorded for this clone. CDR3 sequence: CAWSPSWAGNEKLFF. Here the CDR3 DNA reads TGTGCCTGGAGTCCCTCTTGGGCAGGAAATGAAAAACTGTTTTTT. The chain combines TRBV30 with TRBJ1-4; D not resolved. Germline CDR1 and CDR2: GTSNPN and SVGIG (reference sequence). CDR3 length equals 15 residues. V lost 2 bases and J 5 bases, leaving 15 bases between the germline ends.

In DNA, the CDR3 is TGCGCCAGCACCTGGACAGTGGGCTCTGGAAACACCATATATTTT. Its translation is CASTWTVGSGNTIYF. This rearrangement joins TRBV10-2 to TRBJ1-3; maybe TRBD1 (6 bases). The CDR3 runs to 15 residues. V dropped 7 bases and J dropped 0 bases, with 13 bases sitting between them. Germline CDR1 is WSHSY and CDR2 is SAAADI.

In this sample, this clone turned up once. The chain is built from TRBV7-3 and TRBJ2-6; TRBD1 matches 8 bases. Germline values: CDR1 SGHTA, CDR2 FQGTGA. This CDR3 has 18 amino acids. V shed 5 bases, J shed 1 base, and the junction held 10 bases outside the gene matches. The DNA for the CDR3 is TGTGCCAGCAGCCCAACAGGGGGACCCATTTCTGGGGCCAACGTCCTGACTTTC. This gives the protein CASSPTGGPISGANVLTF. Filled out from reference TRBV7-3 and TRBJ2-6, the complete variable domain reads GAGVSQTPSNKVTEKGKYVELRCDPISGHTALYWYRQSLGQGPEFLIYFQGTGAADDSGLPNDRFFAVRPEGSVSTLKIQRTERGDSAVYLCASSPTGGPISGANVLTFGAGSRLTVL.

CDR3 sequence: CASTGRGYGYTF. The DNA for the CDR3 is TGTGCCAGCACCGGCAGGGGGTATGGCTACACCTTC. The chain carries TRBV6-1 and TRBJ1-2; 7 nucleotides match TRBD1. Per germline, CDR1 MNHNS and CDR2 SASEGT. CDR3 length equals 12 residues. The junction had 4 bases not matched to a gene; V was cut back by 7 bases and J by 5 bases.

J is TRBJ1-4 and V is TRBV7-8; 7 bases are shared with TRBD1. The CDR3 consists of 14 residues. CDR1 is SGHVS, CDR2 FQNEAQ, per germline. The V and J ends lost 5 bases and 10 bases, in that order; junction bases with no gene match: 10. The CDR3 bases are TGTGCCAGCAGCCCCGGGACAGCACAACTAAAACTGTTTTTT. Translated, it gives CASSPGTAQLKLFF.

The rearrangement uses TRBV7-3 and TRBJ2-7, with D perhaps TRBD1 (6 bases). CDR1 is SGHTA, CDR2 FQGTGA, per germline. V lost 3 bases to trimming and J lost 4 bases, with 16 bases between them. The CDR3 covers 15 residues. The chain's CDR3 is CASSFSGGGVYEQYF. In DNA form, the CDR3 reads TGTGCCAGCAGCTTTTCTGGGGGCGGCGTTTACGAGCAGTACTTC.

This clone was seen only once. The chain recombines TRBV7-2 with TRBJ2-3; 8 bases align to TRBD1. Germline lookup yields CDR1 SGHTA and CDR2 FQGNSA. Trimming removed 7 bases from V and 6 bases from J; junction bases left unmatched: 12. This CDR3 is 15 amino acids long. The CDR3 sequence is CASTGRQGLGDTQYF. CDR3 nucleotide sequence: TGTGCCAGCACGGGTAGACAGGGGCTCGGCGATACGCAGTATTTT. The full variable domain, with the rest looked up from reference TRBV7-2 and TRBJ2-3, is GAGVSQSPSNKVTEKGKDVELRCDPISGHTALYWYRQSLGQGLEFLIYFQGNSAPDKSGLPSDRFSAERTGGSVSTLTIQRTQQEDSAVYLCASTGRQGLGDTQYFGPGTRLTVL.

The CDR3 nucleotides are TGTGCCAGCAGTGACAGACAGGGTGTTGGAAAACTGTTTTTT. Its translation: CASSDRQGVGKLFF. The V gene is TRBV6-1, the J gene TRBJ1-4, with 7 bases identical to TRBD1. Trimming removed 3 bases from V and 10 bases from J; junction bases left unmatched: 8. The CDR3 runs 14 residues. Germline lookup yields CDR1 MNHNS and CDR2 SASEGT.

In nucleotides, the CDR3 is TGTGCCAGCAGTGTTAGTAGCTGGGTCGAGCAGTACTTC. Translated, it gives CASSVSSWVEQYF. The chain recombines TRBV2 with TRBJ2-5, with D unresolved. Gene TRBJ2-7 matches the end of the DNA better, so the J call may be wrong. Germline loops: CDR1 SNHLY, CDR2 FYNNEI. The CDR3 loop spans 13 amino acids.

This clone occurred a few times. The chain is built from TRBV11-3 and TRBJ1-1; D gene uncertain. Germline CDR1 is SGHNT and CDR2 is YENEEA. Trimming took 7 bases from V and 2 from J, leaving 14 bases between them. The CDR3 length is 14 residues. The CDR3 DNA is TGTGCCAGCACCGTTACACAAATCAACACTGAAGCTTTCTTT. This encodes CASTVTQINTEAFF.

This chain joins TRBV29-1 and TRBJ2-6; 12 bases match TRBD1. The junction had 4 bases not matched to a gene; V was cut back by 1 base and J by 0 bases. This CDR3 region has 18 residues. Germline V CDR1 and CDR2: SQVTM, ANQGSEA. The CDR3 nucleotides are TGCAGCGTTGAAGGCGGGACAGGGGGCATCTCTGGGGCCAACGTCCTGACTTTC. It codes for CSVEGGTGGISGANVLTF.

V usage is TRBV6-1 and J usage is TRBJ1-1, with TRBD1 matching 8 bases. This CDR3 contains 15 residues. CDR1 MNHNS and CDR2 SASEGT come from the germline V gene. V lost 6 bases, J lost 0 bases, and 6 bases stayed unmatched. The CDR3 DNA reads TGTGCCAGCAGAGGCAGGGGGCAGATGAACACTGAAGCTTTCTTT. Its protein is CASRGRGQMNTEAFF.

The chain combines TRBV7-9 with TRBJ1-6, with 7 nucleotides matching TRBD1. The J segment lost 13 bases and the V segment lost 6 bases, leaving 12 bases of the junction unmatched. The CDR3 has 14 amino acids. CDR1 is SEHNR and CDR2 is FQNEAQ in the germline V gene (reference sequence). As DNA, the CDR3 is TGTGCCAGCAGGGCTGACAGGGAAATAGGGCCCCTCCACTTT. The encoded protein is CASRADREIGPLHF.

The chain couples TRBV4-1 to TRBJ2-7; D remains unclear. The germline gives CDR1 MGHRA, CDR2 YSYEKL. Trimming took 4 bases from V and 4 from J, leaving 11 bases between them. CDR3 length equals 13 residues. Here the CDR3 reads CASSPPRLYEQYF. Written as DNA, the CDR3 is TGCGCCAGCAGCCCACCTAGGCTGTACGAGCAGTACTTC.

This chain's CDR3 is CASSFSTALSSGNTIYF. Written as DNA, the CDR3 is TGTGCCAGCAGCTTCTCTACCGCCTTGAGCTCTGGAAACACCATATATTTT. This chain joins TRBV7-2 and TRBJ1-3; no clear D. The CDR3 has 17 amino acids. The germline V gene has CDR1 SGHTA and CDR2 FQGNSA. V lost 3 bases and J 0 bases, leaving 15 bases between the germline ends.

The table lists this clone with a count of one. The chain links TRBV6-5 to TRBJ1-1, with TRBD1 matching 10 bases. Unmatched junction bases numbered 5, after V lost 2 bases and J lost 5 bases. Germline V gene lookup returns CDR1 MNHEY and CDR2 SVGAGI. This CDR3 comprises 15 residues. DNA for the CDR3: TGTGCCAGCAGTTACCTACGACAGGGGGCAACTGAAGCTTTCTTT. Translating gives CASSYLRQGATEAFF.

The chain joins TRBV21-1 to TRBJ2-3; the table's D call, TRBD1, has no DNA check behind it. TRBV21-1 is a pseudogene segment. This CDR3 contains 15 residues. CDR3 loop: CASKARNSFTDTQYF. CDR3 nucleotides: TGTGCCAGCAAGGCCAGGAACTCGTTCACAGATACGCAGTATTTT.

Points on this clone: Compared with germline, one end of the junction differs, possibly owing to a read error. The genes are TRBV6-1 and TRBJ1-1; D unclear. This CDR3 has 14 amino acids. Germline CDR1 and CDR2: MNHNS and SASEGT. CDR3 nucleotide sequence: TGTACCAGCAGCTACCAGCGGGCTGACACTGAAGCTTTCTTT. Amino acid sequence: CTSSYQRADTEAFF.

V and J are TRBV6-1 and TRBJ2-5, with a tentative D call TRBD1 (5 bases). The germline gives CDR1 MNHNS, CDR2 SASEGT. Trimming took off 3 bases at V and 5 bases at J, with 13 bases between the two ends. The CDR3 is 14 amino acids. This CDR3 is CASSESGSWETQYF. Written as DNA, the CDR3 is TGTGCCAGCAGTGAGTCAGGGTCGTGGGAGACCCAGTACTTC.